The next 27 T cell receptor beta chains were all read from a single sample in a study of blood T cell repertoires in COVID-19. Sequencing was performed with immunoSEQ multiplex PCR; in TCRdb, only in-frame clones are kept and a portion is missing. This table holds over 200,000 clones, around 82% found once. Sequences were obtained from peripheral blood. These TCRs come from a man aged 50-60 years with active or convalescent COVID-19.

The gene calls are TRBV10-3 and TRBJ2-7, with D perhaps matching TRBD2 (6 bases). Germline loops: CDR1 ENHRY, CDR2 SYGVKD. The V end lost 4 bases, the J end lost 1 base, and 11 bases lay between the germline ends. The CDR3 consists of 14 residues. The CDR3 protein is CAISGRDRSYEQYF. The CDR3 DNA sequence: TGTGCCATCAGTGGGAGGGACCGTTCCTACGAGCAGTACTTC.

The chain combines TRBV7-3 with TRBJ2-1; no clear D. Trimming cost V 5 bases and J 5 bases, with 10 bases left between them. Looked up from germline, CDR1 is SGHTA and CDR2 is FQGTGA. The CDR3 spans 13 residues. CDR3 nucleotide sequence: TGTGCCAGCAGCCACAACCCCAACAATGAGCAGTTCTTC. Its protein product is CASSHNPNNEQFF.

This chain links TRBV4-2 with TRBJ2-7; D perhaps matches TRBD1 (5 bases). Germline lookup yields CDR1 LGHNA and CDR2 YNFKEQ. Trimming left V 0 bases short and J 3 bases short, with 9 bases between. The CDR3 has 14 amino acids. CDR3 protein: CASSQESQGYEQYF. DNA of the CDR3: TGTGCCAGCAGCCAAGAGTCCCAGGGCTACGAGCAGTACTTC.

V gene TRBV30 combines with J gene TRBJ2-2; 8 bases fit TRBD1. The CDR3 runs 15 residues. The V and J ends lost 3 bases and 9 bases, in that order; junction bases with no gene match: 12. The V gene's germline CDR1 is GTSNPN and CDR2 SVGIG (reference sequence). The CDR3 loop is CAWSHGTGGAWELFF. CDR3 bases: TGTGCCTGGAGCCACGGGACAGGTGGGGCCTGGGAGCTGTTTTTT. The variable domain in full, completed from reference TRBV30 and TRBJ2-2, reads SQTIHQWPATLVQPVGSPLSLECTVEGTSNPNLYWYRQAAGRGLQLLFYSVGIGQISSEVPQNLSASRPQDRQFILSSKKLLLSDSGFYLCAWSHGTGGAWELFFGEGSRLTVL.

The chain has TRBV24-1 and TRBJ2-3; maybe TRBD1 (5 bases). Germline V lookup: CDR1 KGHDR, CDR2 SFDVKD. V was shortened by 1 base and J by 4 bases, with 8 bases between the two germline ends. The CDR3 sequence is 14 residues long. The CDR3 is CATSDLQDPDTQYF. The DNA of the CDR3 is TGTGCCACCAGTGATTTACAGGACCCAGATACGCAGTATTTT.

V usage is TRBV29-1 and J usage is TRBJ2-1, with 12 positions matching TRBD2. The CDR3 runs 18 residues. The ends lost 1 base at V and 4 bases at J; junction bases unmatched: 11. Per germline, CDR1 SQVTM and CDR2 ANQGSEA. Here the CDR3 DNA reads TGCAGCGTTGAAGTAACCCGACTAGCGGGGGACCATTACAATGAGCAGTTCTTC. As protein: CSVEVTRLAGDHYNEQFF.

The rearrangement uses TRBV2 and TRBJ1-5; TRBD1 matches 12 bases. The length of the CDR3 is 16 residues. V was pared by 2 bases and J by 5 bases, with 4 bases of the junction left unmatched. Per germline, CDR1 SNHLY and CDR2 FYNNEI. CDR3 sequence (DNA): TGTGCCAGCAGTGAACCGGGACAGGGGGCATATCAGCCCCAGCATTTT. It yields the protein CASSEPGQGAYQPQHF.

This clone was found once. This chain connects TRBV7-8 to TRBJ1-2; the match to TRBD1 covers 9 bases. The CDR3 sequence is 17 residues long. The germline CDR1 and CDR2 sequences are SGHVS and FQNEAQ. J gave up 3 bases and V 5 bases, and 13 bases lay outside the gene matches. The CDR3 DNA follows: TGTGCCAGCAGCCCCCGGGACAGGGCATCAGGGGACTATGGCTACACCTTC. This gives the protein CASSPRDRASGDYGYTF.

The V and J genes are TRBV5-1 and TRBJ2-6; unclear D gene. From germline, CDR1 is SGHRS and CDR2 YFSETQ. The CDR3 totals 15 residues. The germline V and J ends were trimmed by 6 bases and 2 bases, with 12 bases remaining between them. The CDR3 DNA reads TGCGCCAGCACAACTGTAACTGCTGGGGCCAACGTCCTGACTTTC. It specifies CASTTVTAGANVLTF.

V gene TRBV19 combines with J gene TRBJ2-2, with 8 positions matching TRBD2. Germline V lookup: CDR1 LNHDA, CDR2 SQIVND (reference sequence). This CDR3 contains 17 residues. After removal of 5 bases from V and 1 base from J, the junction contained 9 bases not matched to a gene. The CDR3 spells CASSPRAGALNTGELFF. The CDR3 DNA reads as TGTGCCAGTAGTCCTCGAGCGGGGGCTCTGAACACCGGGGAGCTGTTTTTT.

V and J are TRBV5-6 and TRBJ1-3, with D possibly TRBD1 on 6 matching bases. This CDR3 has 15 residues. V was cut by 0 bases and J by 4 bases, with 11 bases left in between. The germline gives CDR1 SGHDT, CDR2 YYEEEE. CDR3: CASSLVGAGGNTIYF. The CDR3 DNA follows: TGTGCCAGCAGCTTGGTGGGGGCCGGAGGAAACACCATATATTTT.

V and J are TRBV12-3 or TRBV12-4 and TRBJ1-1; the D is unclear. V lost 1 base to trimming and J lost 4 bases, with 7 bases between them. The CDR3 is 13 residues long. The CDR3 region has the DNA TGTGCCAGCAGTTTAGTTAGCGGCACTGAAGCTTTCTTT. Translated, it gives CASSLVSGTEAFF.

This clone occurred a few times. This chain joins TRBV15 and TRBJ2-7; D is uncertain. V lost 1 base and J 1 base, leaving 5 bases between the germline ends. Germline CDR1 is LNHNV and CDR2 is YYDKDF (reference sequence). This CDR3 is built from 13 residues. The CDR3 DNA is TGTGCCACCAGCAGAGCCCCTTCCTACGAGCAGTACTTC. This sequence encodes CATSRAPSYEQYF.

For the CDR3, the DNA is TGTGCCAGCAGTTTTCAGAGGGTAGGAGAGACCCAGTACTTC. Translation: CASSFQRVGETQYF. J is TRBJ2-5 and V is TRBV28, with D perhaps matching TRBD2 (5 bases). Germline CDR1 reads MDHEN; CDR2 reads SYDVKM. The CDR3 spans 14 residues. Between the trimmed V and J ends, which lost 3 bases and 4 bases, there was a span of 12 bases.

The genes are TRBV7-9 and TRBJ1-1; TRBD1 matches at 7 bases. This CDR3 spans 17 amino acids. The trim removed 0 bases at V and 4 bases at J, leaving 11 bases unmatched. Germline assignment: CDR1 SEHNR and CDR2 FQNEAQ (reference sequence). The CDR3 nucleotides read TGTGCCAGCAGCTTAGCGCTATTGGGACAGCTTTCCACTGAAGCTTTCTTT. Its translation: CASSLALLGQLSTEAFF. Looking up the rest from reference TRBV7-9 and TRBJ1-1 gives the full variable domain: DTGVSQNPRHKITKRGQNVTFRCDPISEHNRLYWYRQTLGQGPEFLTYFQNEAQLEKSRLLSDRFSAERPKGSFSTLEIQRTEQGDSAMYLCASSLALLGQLSTEAFFGQGTRLTVV.

The CDR3 DNA follows: TGTGCCAGCAGCAAAGTAAGTCTCCGGGGGACTAACTATGGCTACACCTTC. This gives the protein CASSKVSLRGTNYGYTF. The chain has TRBV21-1 and TRBJ1-2. TRBV21-1 represents a pseudogene. The CDR3 spans 17 residues.

J is TRBJ2-1 and V is TRBV9; no reliable D call. The V end was cut by 2 bases, the J end by 5 bases, with 2 bases between. Germline values: CDR1 SGDLS, CDR2 YYNGEE. The CDR3 is 11 residues long. CDR3 nucleotide sequence: TGTGCCAGCAGCGTTAACAATGAGCAGTTCTTC. This translates into CASSVNNEQFF. The variable domain in full, with the rest retrieved from reference TRBV9 and TRBJ2-1, is DSGVTQTPKHLITATGQRVTLRCSPRSGDLSVYWYQQSLDQGLQFLIQYYNGEERAKGNILERFSAQQFPDLHSELNLSSLELGDSALYFCASSVNNEQFFGPGTRLTVL.

This chain links TRBV4-3 with TRBJ1-1; no clear D. Per the germline V gene, CDR1 is LGHNA and CDR2 is YSLEER. Trimming shortened V by 6 bases and J by 11 bases, and 19 bases separated the two germline ends. The CDR3 contains 13 residues. The CDR3 loop reads CASSVDREIAAFF. The CDR3 DNA reads as TGCGCCAGCAGTGTCGACCGGGAGATTGCCGCTTTCTTT.

This chain joins TRBV10-3 and TRBJ2-1; possibly TRBD1 for D (6 bases). The ends were cut back, 5 bases at V and 7 bases at J, with 21 bases in the middle. The germline gives CDR1 ENHRY, CDR2 SYGVKD. The CDR3 consists of 16 residues. CDR3 amino acids: CAISSPGGPRGNEQFF. In nucleotides, the CDR3 is TGTGCCATCAGTTCACCCGGCGGACCGAGGGGGAATGAGCAGTTCTTC.

J is TRBJ1-6 and V is TRBV7-2, with D unresolved. This CDR3 has 12 residues. V was cut by 5 bases and J by 6 bases, with 5 bases left in between. In germline, CDR1 is SGHTA, CDR2 FQGNSA. The CDR3 DNA reads TGTGCCAGCAGCCCTAGTAATTCACCCCTCCACTTT. Encoded protein: CASSPSNSPLHF.

The chain recombines TRBV5-5 with TRBJ1-5; tentative D call: TRBD1 (6 bases). CDR1 is SGHKS, CDR2 YYEKEE, per germline (reference sequence). The CDR3 length is 16 residues. The V gene lost 0 bases and the J gene lost 0 bases, with 10 bases spanning the gap. For the CDR3, the DNA is TGTGCCAGCAGCTTGGGCCAGGGGATTAGCAATCAGCCCCAGCATTTT. This sequence encodes CASSLGQGISNQPQHF. Full variable domain (missing parts from reference TRBV5-5 and TRBJ1-5): DAGVTQSPTHLIKTRGQQVTLRCSPISGHKSVSWYQQVLGQGPQFIFQYYEKEERGRGNFPDRFSARQFPNYSSELNVNALLLGDSALYLCASSLGQGISNQPQHFGDGTRLSIL.

As concerns this clone: The same CDR3 can be traced to other DNA sequences in this sample. This sequence joins TRBV7-8 and TRBJ1-4; TRBD1 might be the D (6 bases). V was cut by 3 bases and J by 7 bases, with 12 bases left in between. CDR1 and CDR2 from the germline V gene are SGHVS and FQNEAQ. The CDR3 spans 14 residues. CDR3 residues: CASSFYRDGEKLFF. For the CDR3, the DNA is TGTGCCAGCAGCTTCTACAGGGACGGTGAAAAACTGTTTTTT.

The genes are TRBV30 and TRBJ1-2; D is ambiguous. The CDR3 runs to 13 residues. Trimming cost V 2 bases and J 6 bases, with 13 bases left between them. CDR1 and CDR2 (germline): GTSNPN, SVGIG (reference sequence). The CDR3 DNA follows: TGTGCCTGGAGTCGATCCGGGAAAGATGGCTACACCTTC. Translation gives CAWSRSGKDGYTF.

The chain recombines TRBV27 with TRBJ2-1; 9 bases line up with TRBD2. The germline CDR1 and CDR2 sequences are MNHEY and SMNVEV (reference sequence). V shed 3 bases and J 3 bases; nucleotides not matched to a gene: 6. This CDR3 has 16 residues. In DNA, the CDR3 is TGTGCCAGCAGTTTTTCGAAAGCGGGGGGCTACAATGAGCAGTTCTTC. This sequence encodes CASSFSKAGGYNEQFF.

This chain joins TRBV6-2 or TRBV6-3 and TRBJ1-5, with a tentative D call TRBD1 (5 bases). Germline lookup yields CDR1 MNHEY and CDR2 SVGEGT. Trimming stripped 4 bases from V and 7 bases from J, with 14 bases between. The CDR3 extends over 14 amino acids. The CDR3 coding sequence is TGTGCCAGCAGTTGGGCAGGGAACAACCAGCCCCAGCATTTT. It codes for CASSWAGNNQPQHF.

Here the CDR3 DNA reads TGCAGCGTTTGGGCTGACCTTAGTGGTGAGCAGTTCTTC. Translation: CSVWADLSGEQFF. The genes are TRBV29-1 and TRBJ2-1, with unresolved D. Germline loops: CDR1 SQVTM, CDR2 ANQGSEA. This CDR3 region has 13 residues. V was trimmed by 5 bases and J by 9 bases, leaving 17 bases between them.

V is TRBV5-4 and J is TRBJ2-3, with 12 bases identical to TRBD2. The CDR3 runs 15 residues. The germline V gene has CDR1 SGHNT and CDR2 YYREEE (reference sequence). The trim removed 1 base at V and 6 bases at J, leaving 3 bases unmatched. This CDR3 is CASSLYTSGGDTQYF. Here the CDR3 DNA reads TGTGCCAGCAGCTTGTATACTAGCGGGGGGGATACGCAGTATTTT. The full variable domain, in which reference TRBV5-4 and TRBJ2-3 provide the parts outside the CDR3, is ETGVTQSPTHLIKTRGQQVTLRCSSQSGHNTVSWYQQALGQGPQFIFQYYREEENGRGNFPPRFSGLQFPNYSSELNVNALELDDSALYLCASSLYTSGGDTQYFGPGTRLTVL.